This TCR beta chain was captured by sequencing in a study of OX40 agonist ivuxolimab in advanced cancers. Overall study: Partial responses were observed in three patients, of whom one had hepatocellular carcinoma and two had cutaneous melanoma.

This clone was observed a few times. The germline V gene encodes CDR1 KGHSH and CDR2 LQKENI. The length of the CDR3 is 13 residues. V was cut by 2 bases and J by 7 bases, with 6 bases left in between. TCRdb's copy holds only in-frame clones and misses some; the assay was immunoSEQ multiplex PCR. This sample yields some 65,000 clones, of which about nine tenths are seen a single time; roughly 2.5% belongs to the top ten. This chain uses TRBV18 with TRBJ1-6, with unresolved D. The sequence came from an adult with an advanced solid tumor such as melanoma, head and neck, liver or kidney cancer. Sequencing used CD4+ or CD8+ T cells sorted from blood, obtained in a trial of the OX40 agonist ivuxolimab. The DNA of the CDR3 is TGTGCCAGCTCACCAGCCCAAAATTCACCCCTCCACTTT. Protein: CASSPAQNSPLHF.